Presented here are 16 T cell receptor beta chains from one specimen sequenced in a study of blood T cells in healthy people across ages. A second roughly 6 to 12 cycle PCR used barcoded and J-beta primers. A single record per CDR3 protein comes from TCRdb applying MiXCR to the 5' RACE reads. The sample shows more than 900,000 distinct CDR3 sequences, under 30% of them seen only once. These data were also filed under a second study, of T cells of mothers and their children.

Sequencing was performed on blood. These receptors were obtained from a girl aged 2-10 years in good health.

Details on this clonotype: Because it lacks the conserved phenylalanine or tryptophan at the end, this CDR3 is likely a read error. The gene calls are TRBV7-2 and TRBJ1-5, with D unresolved. CDR1 is SGHTA, CDR2 FQGNSA, per germline. Trimming pared 4 bases from V and 3 bases from J, leaving 10 bases between. CDR3 length: 14 residues. CDR3 coding DNA: TGTGCCAGCAGCTCCCGGATCAACAATCAGCCCCAGCATCTT. This encodes CASSSRINNQPQHL.

V and J are TRBV29-1 and TRBJ2-1; 16 nucleotides match TRBD2. From germline, CDR1 is SQVTM and CDR2 ANQGSEA. CDR3 size: 18 residues. Trimming took 8 bases from V and 0 from J; bases not matched to a gene: 10. CDR3 sequence reads: CSTPTGLAGGSSYNEQFF. The DNA of the CDR3 is TGCAGCACCCCAACGGGACTAGCGGGGGGGAGCTCCTACAATGAGCAGTTCTTC.

The table lists this clonotype with a few counts. The rearrangement joins TRBV7-9 to TRBJ2-1; 9 bases align to TRBD1. Germline V gene data show CDR1 as SEHNR and CDR2 as FQNEAQ (reference sequence). CDR3 size: 15 residues. After removal of 3 bases from V and 3 bases from J, the junction contained 3 bases not matched to a gene. As DNA, the CDR3 is TGTGCCAGCAGCTTGCAGACAGGGGGCTACAATGAGCAGTTCTTC. Encoded protein: CASSLQTGGYNEQFF.

There are a few counts of this clonotype. The V call is TRBV7-9, the J call TRBJ2-4; D might be TRBD2 (7 bases). The germline V gene encodes CDR1 SEHNR and CDR2 FQNEAQ (reference sequence). The CDR3 length is 19 residues. Between the trimmed V and J ends, which lost 1 base and 2 bases, there was a span of 21 bases. For the CDR3, the DNA is TGTGCCAGCAGCTTAGAACCAAGGGGGAAGAGCGGGACCAAAAACATTCAGTACTTC. Translating gives CASSLEPRGKSGTKNIQYF. Combining the CDR3 with reference TRBV7-9 and TRBJ2-4 gives the whole variable domain DTGVSQNPRHKITKRGQNVTFRCDPISEHNRLYWYRQTLGQGPEFLTYFQNEAQLEKSRLLSDRFSAERPKGSFSTLEIQRTEQGDSAMYLCASSLEPRGKSGTKNIQYFGAGTRLSVL.

J is TRBJ1-2 and V is TRBV6-5; D is uncertain. Trimming left V 3 bases short and J 4 bases short, with 15 bases between. The CDR3 is made up of 15 amino acids. Germline CDR1 reads MNHEY; CDR2 reads SVGAGI. This CDR3 is CASSYSSTGFYGYTF. The DNA for the CDR3 is TGTGCCAGCAGTTATTCCTCAACCGGATTCTATGGCTACACCTTC.

Details on this clonotype: One junction end does not reproduce the germline sequence, and a read error may be involved. The J gene is TRBJ2-5, the V gene TRBV7-9; D not certain. The DNA end favors TRBJ2-1, so the J call may be wrong. The germline V gene has CDR1 SEHNR and CDR2 FQNEAQ (reference sequence). The CDR3 is 17 residues long. The CDR3 loop reads CVSSFARSDPIGDEQFF. CDR3 in DNA: TGTGTCAGCAGCTTTGCAAGATCGGATCCTATAGGCGATGAGCAGTTCTTC.

For the CDR3, the DNA is TGTGCCAGCAGTTGGGACGTTGACGGCGAAAAACTGTTTTTT. Translated, it gives CASSWDVDGEKLFF. This chain joins TRBV28 and TRBJ1-4; possible D gene TRBD1, 5 bases. CDR1 and CDR2 (germline): MDHEN, SYDVKM. Trimming removed 4 bases at V and 8 bases at J, with 14 bases between. CDR3 length equals 14 residues.

The genes are TRBV29-1 and TRBJ1-2; D is possibly TRBD1 (5 bases). V lost 5 bases and J 7 bases, leaving 11 bases between the germline ends. The germline V gene encodes CDR1 SQVTM and CDR2 ANQGSEA. The length of the CDR3 is 11 residues. DNA of the CDR3: TGCAGCGTTCCAGTGGGGGGTGGCTACACCTTC. Translated, it gives CSVPVGGGYTF.

The chain employs TRBV20-1 and TRBJ2-1, with TRBD2 identical over 8 bases. The V gene's germline CDR1 is DFQATT and CDR2 SNEGSKA (reference sequence). V was pared by 3 bases and J by 5 bases, with 15 bases of the junction left unmatched. The CDR3 is made up of 17 amino acids. CDR3 sequence (DNA): TGCAGTGCTAGTCCGTCTAGAGGCGGCGGGGGGAACAATGAGCAGTTCTTC. Residues: CSASPSRGGGGNNEQFF.

In this sample, this clonotype turned up a few times. This sequence joins TRBV4-3 and TRBJ2-7; 7 nucleotides match TRBD2. The CDR3 loop spans 17 amino acids. After removal of 0 bases from V and 5 bases from J, the junction contained 13 bases not matched to a gene. CDR1 and CDR2 (germline): LGHNA, YSLEER. The CDR3 sequence is CASSQDKNGLGRDEQYF. In nucleotides, the CDR3 is TGCGCCAGCAGCCAAGATAAGAACGGACTAGGTCGCGACGAGCAGTACTTC.

The chain uses TRBV28 and TRBJ2-5, with D maybe TRBD1 (5 bases). The J call is uncertain, as TRBJ2-1 better fits the DNA end. Germline loops: CDR1 MDHEN, CDR2 SYDVKM. This CDR3 region has 14 residues. This CDR3 is CASSLLRRANEQFF. Written as DNA, the CDR3 is TGTGCCAGCAGTTTACTCCGCAGGGCTAATGAGCAGTTCTTC.

A few counts support this clonotype. This chain joins TRBV7-2 and TRBJ1-2; D call uncertain. From germline, CDR1 is SGHTA and CDR2 FQGNSA. The CDR3 covers 16 residues. Between the trimmed V and J ends, which lost 1 base and 4 bases, there was a span of 16 bases. The CDR3 bases are TGTGCCAGCAGCTTAGTAAAAAGCGATCTGGGCTATGGCTACACCTTC. This encodes CASSLVKSDLGYGYTF.

The chain uses TRBV20-1 and TRBJ1-2, with 8 bases lining up with TRBD1. The length of the CDR3 is 14 residues. Germline trimming cut 1 base from V and 6 bases from J; bases unmatched to any gene: 7. Germline V CDR1 and CDR2: DFQATT, SNEGSKA (reference sequence). In DNA, the CDR3 is TGCAGTGCTAGAGTTTACAGGGGGGAGAATGGCTACACCTTC. Amino acids: CSARVYRGENGYTF.

This clonotype was detected a few times. The V gene is TRBV10-3, the J gene TRBJ2-5; possibly TRBD2 for D (5 bases). Germline V CDR1 and CDR2: ENHRY, SYGVKD. The CDR3 length is 15 residues. Trimming shortened V by 8 bases and J by 3 bases, and 19 bases separated the two germline ends. In nucleotides, the CDR3 is TGTGCCATCCGTTCCGACCTTATCGGGGAAGAGACCCAGTACTTC. It codes for CAIRSDLIGEETQYF.

The chain has TRBV7-3 and TRBJ1-1, with D possibly TRBD1 on 5 matching bases. The CDR3 loop spans 17 amino acids. Between the trimmed V and J ends, which lost 5 bases and 1 base, there was a span of 20 bases. The germline V gene encodes CDR1 SGHTA and CDR2 FQGTGA. CDR3 protein: CASSLTHTGEGNTEAFF. The CDR3 nucleotides read TGTGCCAGCAGCCTGACCCACACAGGCGAGGGGAACACTGAAGCTTTCTTT.

The chain recombines TRBV2 with TRBJ2-2; no definite D call. This CDR3 has 16 amino acids. Deletions cut 2 bases from V and 6 bases from J, with 16 bases between. CDR1 and CDR2 (germline): SNHLY, FYNNEI. CDR3 nucleotides: TGTGCCAGCAGTGAATTTATCACCCAGATGGCCGGGGAGCTGTTTTTT. Amino acids: CASSEFITQMAGELFF.